This TCR beta chain was recorded in a study of Ad26.COV2.S vaccination and SARS-CoV-2 variants. In the study overall: Administration of Ad26.COV2.S was intramuscular, either once or twice 56 days apart. General study results and limits: CD8+ and CD4+ T cells specific for spike reportedly responded with substantial breadth after vaccination. From the TCR breadth and depth analyses, total T cell responses may have been underestimated.

Noted treatment: some 19 received Ad26.COV2.S at low or high dose, single or two shots; roughly five received placebo; per-sample allocation not given. Samples analyzed were those drawn on day 63 after the first vaccine or placebo injection. Boston hosted the donor, who was an adult aged 18-55 years. Libraries were prepared by immunoSEQ multiplex PCR; TCRdb keeps only in-frame clonotypes and omits some of them. In the table there are about 350,000 clones, around 88% of which are singletons. With respect to this clone: Antigen specificity is unknown.

The J segment lost 0 bases and the V segment lost 3 bases, leaving 5 bases of the junction unmatched. The germline V gene encodes CDR1 LNHDA and CDR2 SQIVND (reference sequence). The length of the CDR3 is 16 residues. The V gene is TRBV19, the J gene TRBJ1-5; 7 bases map to TRBD1. The sequences come from peripheral blood, collected in a trial of Ad26.COV2.S vaccine versus placebo. This receptor was obtained from a person aged 18-65 years who received the Ad26.COV2.S COVID-19 vaccine or a placebo. The CDR3 DNA sequence: TGTGCCAGTAGTATTGGGACAGTTCATAGCAATCAGCCCCAGCATTTT. This encodes CASSIGTVHSNQPQHF.